This T cell receptor (beta chain) stems from a study of cytomegalovirus exposure and HLA in healthy donors (dated by TCRdb to between 2016 and 2019). Study-wide context: An earlier analysis of roughly 500 of the donors reported about 250 Gb of sequence data and some 120 million unique TCR beta sequences from 150 million to 200 million T cells. An early release that covered some 640 HLA-typed donors contained about 290 gigabases of sequencing data and tens of millions of unique TCR sequences. Of the 300 to 500 genotyped donors, approximately 80% were placed in the genetic ancestry cluster associated with self-reported Caucasian donors. The study aimed to test whether signatures of past pathogen exposure could be identified by cataloging public T cell receptors. The study profiled the T cell repertoires of 550 to 700 subjects by immunosequencing and related them to cytomegalovirus serostatus. Along with the roughly 700-subject first cohort, a separate validation cohort of roughly 110 different subjects was used. To predict cytomegalovirus infection status, the study combined high-throughput TCR immunosequencing, statistical association of individual TCRs with disease status, and machine learning. A later analysis re-analyzed previously published TCR beta repertoires from about 730 donors and added high-resolution HLA genotyping to study TCR occurrence patterns. In the later analysis, no new phenotypic data were used to find candidate immune exposures; instead, reliance was placed on TCR beta sequences and their occurrence across donors. An earlier analysis of 587 of the donors used high-throughput TCR beta sequencing to judge whether each TCR beta V gene segment behaved as functional or pseudogenic. Donor age, sex, ethnicity and CMV serostatus were compiled together with the repertoire data. A later genetic analysis took genome-wide SNP genotypes for about 65% of the 666 donors and used that subset as a discovery cohort. All discovery cohort repertoires had been generated using a single sequencing platform. Both class I and class II loci were covered by HLA typing, at four-digit resolution. The number of typed donors differed by locus: about 620-630 for A, B, C, DRB1 and DQB1; approximately 540 for DQA1; 606 for DPA1; and 450 to 480 for DPB1. Because of strong linkage in the cohort, roughly five DR-DQ haplotypes were treated as single units for association and clustering. Among about 390 genotyped donors of the cohort, an average of approximately 250,000 unique TCR beta nucleotide sequences were sequenced per donor, around 20% of them non-productive.

Library preparation used the immunoSEQ multiplex PCR assay. A mixture of 60 forward primers for TCR Vbeta segments and 13 reverse primers for TCR Jbeta segments was used in the multiplex PCR. A multiplex PCR assay on genomic DNA amplified the CDR3 region of rearranged TCR beta genes. On the Illumina HiSeq System, the amplified TCR beta libraries were sequenced as 87-base-pair reads. Under the source paper's analysis protocol: In a later analysis, tens of millions of unique TCR beta chains were counted across the approximately 640 repertoires, and around 11 million of these chains were shared by at least two donors. Raw reads were error-corrected and collapsed into unique sequences by a nearest-neighbor algorithm in which closely related sequences were merged to remove PCR and sequencing errors. To assign V, D and J gene segments, CDR3 sequences were aligned to IMGT reference sequences. For a sequence to be retained, a match of at least six nucleotides to both a V gene segment and a J gene segment was required. A rearrangement was called productive if the CDR3 had no stop codons and remained in frame with V and J, and every other rearrangement was called non-productive. CDR3 was defined according to IMGT convention as the region running from the second conserved V-encoded cysteine to the conserved J-encoded phenylalanine. Sequences without an unambiguous match to a single V gene segment were excluded from the earlier analysis of about 600 of the donors. In an earlier analysis of approximately 590 of the donors, V segments were called functional above 56.7% productive rearrangements and were called segregating when the between-donor standard deviation exceeded 5%. A statistical classification framework was built to diagnose cytomegalovirus status from the catalog of TCR beta chain sequences. V and J gene assignment, in a later analysis, came from comparing TCR nucleotide sequences with IMGT/GENE-DB human TR gene sequences. The TCRdist pipeline was used in a later analysis to assign CDR3 sequences and most-parsimonious VDJ recombination scenarios. In a later analysis, every TCR beta chain was defined by the combination of its CDR3 amino acid sequence and its V-gene family, and reads without a unique V-gene family were dropped. As a way to deal with suspected cross-contamination and a sequencing artifact, a later analysis dropped approximately 590 nucleotide sequences that were highly shared and had low generation probability. A later analysis calculated a clonal expansion index for each public chain from normalized within-repertoire ranks of inferred template counts. In a later analysis, generation probabilities were computed using a VDJ recombination model fitted to out-of-frame rearrangements, and the results were checked against IGoR. Hypergeometric tests were used in a later analysis to score TCR-TCR, TCR-HLA and TCR-CMV co-occurrence, with a repertoire-size bias correction applied to the TCR pairs. To estimate false discovery rates, a later analysis permuted the HLA or CMV assignments 20 times. In a later analysis, co-occurring TCRs were grouped using DBSCAN, with TCRdist sequence similarity added in when clustering inside HLA-allele-positive subsets. Repertoires with fewer than 30,000 or more than 120,000 public chains were left out of co-occurrence clustering, as were five repertoires with anomalous nucleotide sharing. The table was pulled from immuneACCESS by TCRdb, which kept in-frame rearrangements only. Such tables lose some clones; where checked, under half of the loss comes from unresolved V genes, and the rest has no known cause. V, J and clone size are those of that table, while D and trimming were read from the DNA. Within this sample are around 300,000 clones, with about four fifths of them counted one time only. The ten biggest clones cover more than 1.5% of the sample.

General conclusions and limits of the study: Linkage disequilibrium might explain the correlated functional status among segregating V segments, but an unknown experimental factor could not be excluded. Sequencing depth was assumed to be roughly uniform across donors in the presence/absence analyses, though that assumption may not hold. In vitro tests confirmed that a few of the cytomegalovirus-associated TCR beta chains recognize cytomegalovirus antigens. A further reported finding was that TCR beta sequences accurately predicted the HLA-A and HLA-B alleles for most subjects in the first cohort. It was suggested by the authors that the approach could potentially be generalized to other disease states and immunological phenotypes. Some IMGT-functional V segments, including TRBV6-2 and TRBV6-3, could not be told apart with the 87-base-pair reads, so those segments were excluded. According to a later analysis, most CMV-associated TCR beta chains appeared to be HLA-restricted, and the HLA associations seemed to be driven largely by CMV exposure. Strong co-occurrence of HLA alleles, especially DR and DQ, made assigning TCR associations to individual alleles difficult. In the study, about 150 TCR beta chains were listed as associated with cytomegalovirus. A cluster of highly shared sequence variants was judged likely to represent a technical artifact of the sequencing pipeline. Compared with the approximately 720-donor mean, donors in an Asian-associated ancestry cluster had fewer N-insertions in productive TCRs, according to a later genetic analysis. Because HLA typing was missing for some donors at each locus, association tests included only the typed subset. A later analysis reported that several top co-occurrence clusters appeared linked to parvovirus B19, influenza, CMV and Epstein-Barr virus. The only immune exposure information available for the cohort was CMV serostatus. In a later genetic analysis, a missense DCLRE1C variant was associated with V-gene and J-gene trimming of TCR beta chains, and the association was replicated in an independent cohort. While some public TCRs were present in many individuals, most TCR sequences turned up only very rarely across donors. The earlier analysis of 450 to 700 of the donors excluded roughly 16 rarely observed V segments, including chromosome 9 orphons, because counts were too low. At a false discovery rate of 0.05, a later analysis linked 16,951 TCR beta sequences to specific HLA alleles. According to a later analysis, TCR association rates differed among HLA loci, with DRB1 alleles showing the most associated TCRs and HLA-C alleles showing the fewest. The classifier was reported to diagnose cytomegalovirus status with high specificity and sensitivity in both the original cohort and the validation cohort. In a later analysis, HLA-associated TCR beta chains showed more clonal expansion and lower generation probabilities than non-associated chains that were equally common. In an earlier analysis of more than 450 of the donors, most TCR beta V segments were observed in productive rearrangements about 90% or about 30% of the time, broadly matching IMGT annotations. The cohort was sequenced for TCR beta chains only, and without alpha or paired-chain data the features that could be detected were limited.

With regard to this clone: There is no known antigen for this receptor. No much larger clone is present one base from it, and per-base qualities are unavailable.

From V the trimming removes 2 bases and from J it removes 1 base, while the gene matches leave 6 bases of the junction unaccounted for. The CDR3 runs 16 amino acids, cysteine and phenylalanine included. CDR3 DNA is the only sequence kept; it has 48 bases, read in frame from the first base. The germline V gene (reference sequence) yields PRHDT for CDR1 and FYEKMQ for CDR2. The cohort was made up of 666 healthy bone marrow donors. All cohort members were sampled while nominally healthy, although unrecorded immune exposures were likely present. The donor tested CMV seropositive and was one of the 289 seropositive cohort members. A peripheral blood sample was provided by each donor, and peripheral blood mononuclear cells were used for TCR beta sequencing. Genomic DNA was extracted from the blood cell samples with the Qiagen DNeasy Blood Extraction Kit.

The sequence joins TRBV13 to TRBJ2-3; 7 central nucleotides agree with TRBD1. Sequenced input: PBMCs. This TCR came from a woman aged 40 to 50 in good health and CMV-seropositive. The CDR3 is CASSLRQGYGTDTQYF. The nucleotide sequence is TGTGCCAGCAGCTTAAGACAGGGTTACGGCACAGATACGCAGTATTTT.